This T cell receptor (beta chain) was sequenced in a study of blood T cell repertoires in COVID-19. Study-level information: The analysed material was cDNA or gDNA that came from T cells, B-cell-depleted T cells, or PBMCs.

The assay was immunoSEQ multiplex PCR, and TCRdb's table has in-frame clones only and misses some. The sample contains about 210,000 clones, almost 85% of which appear only once. V was clipped by 1 base and J by 7 bases, with 12 bases between them. This CDR3 is built from 13 residues. The germline V gene encodes CDR1 SGDLS and CDR2 YYNGEE. This clonotype originated in a woman in her 40s with acute or convalescent COVID-19. V gene TRBV9 combines with J gene TRBJ2-7; a weak D match, TRBD1 (6 bases). The sequenced sample was peripheral blood. CDR3 coding DNA: TGTGCCAGCAGCGTAAGTAGGGGGTCGGAGCAGTACTTC. It yields the protein CASSVSRGSEQYF.